The entry below describes one TCR beta chain. The data were produced by immunoSEQ multiplex PCR, yet TCRdb's version contains in-frame clones alone and is incomplete. This table holds about 71,000 clones, roughly four fifths found once. The sample is drawn from a study of OX40 agonist ivuxolimab in advanced cancers. For the study at large: Ivuxolimab doses were 0.01, 0.1, 0.3, 1.5, 3 or 10 mg/kg every 2 weeks.

The length of the CDR3 is 15 residues. CDR1 is LNHNV and CDR2 is YYDKDF in the germline V gene (reference sequence). V gave up 0 bases and J gave up 5 bases; unmatched junction bases: 7. This rearrangement joins TRBV15 to TRBJ2-7, with 7 positions matching TRBD2. This clonotype originated in an adult with an advanced solid tumor such as melanoma, head and neck, liver or kidney cancer. Material: CD4+ or CD8+ T cells sorted from blood, obtained in a trial of the OX40 agonist ivuxolimab. The CDR3 nucleotides read TGTGCCACCAGCAGAGATCGGGGAGGGCCCCACGAGCAGTACTTC. Protein product: CATSRDRGGPHEQYF.